These T cell receptor beta chains were read from a single sample in a study of blood T cells in healthy people across ages. TCRdb reprocessed the 5' RACE reads with MiXCR, giving one entry per CDR3 protein. This sample has over 300,000 distinct CDR3 sequences, with roughly half found just once. Sequenced: blood. The receptors come from a man in his 60s in good health. Both conserved end residues are part of each CDR3. Fields, in order: V gene, clone size, J gene, CDR3 length, D gene, CDR3 protein, CDR3 DNA. The D gene is left open where the match is weak. Some rows mark clone size as missing; the rest say once, few, many or name a class of expanded clone.

TRBV7-2,many,TRBJ2-4,17,TRBD1,CASSLESRGQIKNIQYF,TGTGCCAGCAGCTTAGAGAGTCGGGGACAGATCAAAAACATTCAGTACTTC
TRBV20-1,once,TRBJ2-1,14,NA,CSASERLAYNEQFF,TGCAGTGCTAGCGAACGACTAGCCTACAATGAGCAGTTCTTC
TRBV27,NA,TRBJ1-6,13,TRBD1,CASRRQGRSPLHF,TGTGCCAGCAGGCGACAGGGCCGATCACCCCTCCACTTT
TRBV29-1,NA,TRBJ2-7,12,NA,CSVGDTIYEQYF,TGCAGCGTGGGGGACACAATCTACGAGCAGTACTTC
TRBV3-1,NA,TRBJ1-2,12,NA,CASSQLSSLYTF,TGTGCCAGCAGCCAACTATCAAGTCTCTACACCTTC
TRBV29-1,NA,TRBJ2-2,14,TRBD1,CSVPGTGGTGELFF,TGCAGCGTCCCCGGGACAGGGGGCACCGGGGAGCTGTTTTTT
TRBV5-5,once,TRBJ2-7,14,NA,CASSPQVSDGEQYF,TGTGCCAGCAGCCCGCAGGTGTCAGATGGCGAGCAGTACTTC
TRBV10-3,NA,TRBJ1-1,13,NA,CAIGSSENTEAFF,TGTGCCATCGGTTCATCGGAGAACACTGAAGCTTTCTTT
TRBV7-2,NA,TRBJ2-1,14,TRBD1,CASSSKTGPNEQFF,TGTGCCAGCAGCTCAAAGACAGGGCCGAATGAGCAGTTCTTC
TRBV12-3/TRBV12-4,NA,TRBJ2-3,15,NA,CASSLQQLNTDTQYF,TGTGCCAGCAGTTTACAGCAACTGAACACAGATACGCAGTATTTT
TRBV29-1,NA,TRBJ2-7,15,TRBD2,CSVIRSGGAFYEQYF,TGCAGCGTTATTAGAAGCGGGGGGGCCTTCTACGAGCAGTACTTC
TRBV29-1,NA,TRBJ2-7,14,NA,CSAAQSGSSYEQYF,TGCAGCGCCGCGCAGAGTGGCTCCTCCTACGAGCAGTACTTC
TRBV9,NA,TRBJ2-7,15,TRBD2,CASSVGGRAVYEQYF,TGTGCCAGCAGCGTAGGCGGGAGGGCCGTGTACGAGCAGTACTTC
TRBV9,many,TRBJ1-2,14,NA,CASSVYSQNYGYTF,TGTGCCAGCAGCGTTTATTCCCAGAACTATGGCTACACCTTC
TRBV29-1,NA,TRBJ2-7,14,TRBD2,CSVGGLAGLYEQYF,TGCAGCGTAGGGGGACTAGCGGGACTCTACGAGCAGTACTTC
TRBV11-2,NA,TRBJ2-7,14,NA,CASSFSAPSYEQYF,TGTGCCAGCAGCTTTAGCGCCCCCTCCTACGAGCAGTACTTC
TRBV12-3/TRBV12-4,NA,TRBJ2-7,16,TRBD2,CASRSTSAGQGNEQYF,TGTGCCAGCAGGTCTACTAGCGCCGGGCAAGGAAACGAGCAGTACTTC
TRBV28,few,TRBJ2-5,15,NA,CASRGMQKDGETQYF,TGTGCCAGCAGGGGTATGCAGAAAGACGGGGAGACCCAGTACTTC
TRBV27,NA,TRBJ1-2,11,NA,CASGAGGGYTF,TGTGCCAGTGGGGCAGGAGGTGGCTACACCTTC
TRBV28,NA,TRBJ2-4,15,NA,CASSLVSLAKNIQYF,TGTGCCAGCAGTTTAGTATCGTTAGCCAAAAACATTCAGTACTTC
TRBV11-2,NA,TRBJ2-7,14,TRBD2,CASSLLLAGYEQYF,TGTGCCAGCAGCTTGTTACTAGCGGGCTACGAGCAGTACTTC
TRBV4-2,NA,TRBJ2-1,18,TRBD2,CASSQRSAGTSEYNEQFF,TGTGCCAGCAGCCAACGATCCGCCGGGACTAGTGAATACAATGAGCAGTTCTTC
TRBV7-2,once,TRBJ2-5,17,TRBD1,CASSNGQGGIEQETQYF,TGTGCCAGCAGCAACGGACAGGGAGGAATTGAGCAAGAGACCCAGTACTTC
TRBV10-3,NA,TRBJ2-4,15,TRBD1,CAISELGQPKNIQYF,TGTGCCATCAGTGAGTTGGGACAGCCTAAAAACATTCAGTACTTC
TRBV20-1,NA,TRBJ1-2,16,NA,CSASPPNRSPNYGYTF,TGCAGTGCTAGCCCTCCAAACAGGTCCCCTAACTATGGCTACACCTTC
TRBV10-3,NA,TRBJ2-6,16,NA,CAISGTGHSGANVLTF,TGTGCCATCAGTGGTACAGGGCACTCTGGGGCCAACGTCCTGACTTTC
TRBV3-1,NA,TRBJ2-1,14,TRBD2,CASSRSLGGDRQFF,TGTGCCAGCAGCCGATCGCTTGGGGGGGATCGGCAGTTCTTC
TRBV7-2,NA,TRBJ2-7,13,NA,CASSVVGGGEQYF,TGTGCCAGCAGCGTAGTGGGTGGTGGCGAGCAGTACTTC
TRBV27,NA,TRBJ1-2,14,NA,CASSYTARNYGYTF,TGTGCCAGCAGTTATACCGCCAGGAACTATGGCTACACCTTC
TRBV15,few,TRBJ2-7,16,TRBD1,CATSRGSTGDSYEQYF,TGTGCCACCAGCAGAGGATCGACAGGGGATTCCTACGAGCAGTACTTC
TRBV10-3,NA,TRBJ1-4,16,NA,CAISDSPTGTNEKLFF,TGTGCCATCAGTGATTCCCCGACGGGGACTAATGAAAAACTGTTTTTT
TRBV7-2,few,TRBJ2-1,17,TRBD1,CASSPQGQGTLYNEQFF,TGTGCCAGCAGCCCCCAGGGACAGGGAACTCTCTACAATGAGCAGTTCTTC
TRBV28,NA,TRBJ1-1,13,TRBD1,CASSDRGDTEAFF,TGTGCCAGCAGTGACAGGGGGGACACTGAAGCTTTCTTT
TRBV24-1,NA,TRBJ2-5,14,NA,CATSDPPSRVGQYF,TGTGCCACCAGTGATCCACCGTCTAGGGTCGGGCAGTACTTC
TRBV27,NA,TRBJ2-5,16,NA,CASSEGTLTFQETQYF,TGTGCCAGCAGCGAAGGGACCCTAACTTTCCAAGAGACCCAGTACTTC
TRBV20-1,NA,TRBJ2-3,14,NA,CSAPPGTSTDTQYF,TGCAGTGCCCCGCCTGGGACATCTACAGATACGCAGTATTTT
TRBV5-1,NA,TRBJ1-1,14,NA,CASSESGPNTEAFF,TGCGCCAGCAGCGAATCCGGGCCAAACACTGAAGCTTTCTTT
TRBV6-1,NA,TRBJ1-1,17,NA,CASSPTSWGGANTEAFF,TGTGCCAGCAGCCCTACCTCGTGGGGGGGGGCGAACACTGAAGCTTTCTTT
TRBV6-2/TRBV6-3,NA,TRBJ2-7,17,NA,CASSPRGPGLLSYEQYF,TGTGCCAGCAGTCCCCGCGGACCGGGACTCCTATCCTACGAGCAGTACTTC
TRBV6-1,NA,TRBJ1-2,17,NA,CASSVLSLTKGDYGYTF,TGTGCCAGCAGTGTCCTCTCCCTGACCAAAGGGGACTATGGCTACACCTTC
TRBV28,NA,TRBJ1-1,15,NA,CASSLSSTGTPGAFF,TGTGCCAGCAGTTTATCCTCTACCGGGACACCCGGAGCTTTCTTT
TRBV20-1,NA,TRBJ2-7,11,TRBD2,CSVGGAREQYF,TGCAGTGTGGGAGGGGCGCGCGAGCAGTACTTC
TRBV7-3,few,TRBJ1-2,14,NA,CASSLNPGGDGYTF,TGTGCCAGCAGCTTAAACCCGGGGGGAGACGGCTACACCTTC
TRBV29-1,NA,TRBJ2-7,14,TRBD1,CSVGSGTGPYEQYF,TGCAGCGTTGGTTCCGGGACAGGCCCGTACGAGCAGTACTTC
TRBV20-1,NA,TRBJ2-7,12,NA,CSAEQGGYEQYF,TGCAGTGCGGAACAGGGCGGGTACGAGCAGTACTTC
TRBV4-3,NA,TRBJ2-5,17,NA,CASSQELEYVISETQYF,TGCGCCAGCAGCCAAGAATTAGAGTACGTGATCTCTGAGACCCAGTACTTC
TRBV4-1,many,TRBJ1-6,16,NA,CASSQEEDLGNSPLHF,TGCGCCAGCAGCCAAGAAGAGGACCTCGGGAATTCACCCCTCCACTTT
TRBV20-1,NA,TRBJ1-4,13,NA,CSASRQANEKLFF,TGCAGTGCTAGCCGGCAGGCCAATGAAAAACTGTTTTTT
TRBV7-3,NA,TRBJ2-1,16,TRBD2,CASSPQGTSLYNEQFF,TGTGCCAGCAGCCCACAAGGGACTAGCCTTTACAATGAGCAGTTCTTC
TRBV4-3,many,TRBJ2-1,17,TRBD2,CASSQELAGGLVNEQFF,TGCGCCAGCAGCCAAGAACTAGCGGGAGGTCTAGTGAATGAGCAGTTCTTC
TRBV28,NA,TRBJ2-7,15,NA,CASSSTGARLYEQYF,TGTGCCAGCAGTTCTACCGGGGCGAGGCTCTACGAGCAGTACTTC
TRBV20-1,few,TRBJ2-7,14,NA,CSARDPLGSREQYF,TGCAGTGCTAGAGATCCGCTCGGCAGCCGGGAGCAGTACTTC
TRBV20-1,NA,TRBJ2-1,13,NA,CSAQGHGGNEQFF,TGCAGTGCTCAGGGACACGGAGGGAATGAGCAGTTCTTC
TRBV13,NA,TRBJ2-1,15,TRBD2,CDSSLWAGGYNEQFF,TGTGACAGCAGCTTATGGGCGGGGGGCTACAATGAGCAGTTCTTC
TRBV28,many,TRBJ2-5,13,NA,CASLRDSQETQYF,TGTGCCAGTCTTAGGGACTCCCAAGAGACCCAGTACTTC